What follows is one T cell receptor (beta chain) and its context. The CDR3 totals 14 residues. From germline, CDR1 is LGHDT and CDR2 YNNKEL (reference sequence). V shed 4 bases and J 3 bases; nucleotides not matched to a gene: 6. What was amplified from RNA transcripts were TCR beta CDR3 regions. Using the HTBI primer set, a first-round RT-PCR was run on the TCR CDR3. In TCRdb, the multiplex PCR reads were re-called with MiXCR into one record per CDR3 protein. The table lists 340,000 or so distinct CDR3 sequences, roughly 15% of them singletons. The sample is drawn from a study of T cells in Graves' hyperthyroidism and ophthalmopathy. An absence of ophthalmopathy progression within 18 months meant stable Graves' hyperthyroidism. Exclusion of a patient resulted from uncontrolled infection, other autoimmune disease, pregnancy or lactation. Diagnostic decisions used clinical symptoms, serum thyroxine and TRAb, thyroid ultrasound and orbital computed tomography.

Sequencing was done on a sample of blood. The chain links TRBV3-1 to TRBJ2-7, with 7 bases that match TRBD1. The clonotype comes from a young man with Graves' hyperthyroidism. CDR3: CASSPFRDSYEQYF. The CDR3 DNA reads as TGTGCCAGCAGCCCCTTCCGGGACAGCTACGAGCAGTACTTC.